This section outlines one TCR beta chain sequence together with its context. Distinct nucleotide sequences in the sample also encode this CDR3. Profiling relied on immunoSEQ multiplex PCR, and the TCRdb table lists in-frame clones only, not all of them. The sample lists tens of thousands of clones; about 88% were seen once. This record belongs to a study of OX40 agonist ivuxolimab in advanced cancers. Study at large: Each patient was given ivuxolimab into a vein every 2 weeks, at 0.01 to 10 mg/kg. Patients with prior anti-PD-1, anti-PD-L1 or anti-CTLA-4 therapy were eligible; less than 50% had some.

Trimming left V 3 bases short and J 2 bases short, with 7 bases between. The CDR3 has 12 residues. Germline V gene sequence: CDR1 GTSNPN, CDR2 SVGIG (reference sequence). The rearrangement uses TRBV30 and TRBJ1-2, with D hard to call. This TCR was sampled from an adult with an advanced solid tumor such as melanoma, head and neck, liver or kidney cancer. The sample was CD4+ or CD8+ T cells sorted from blood, taken in a trial of the OX40 agonist ivuxolimab. The CDR3 sequence: CAWSSGNYGYTF. The CDR3 region has the DNA TGTGCCTGGAGCTCAGGAAACTATGGCTACACCTTC.